Each of the 2 T cell receptor beta chains below was sequenced from the same sample in a study of beta chain features in type 1 diabetes. Study-level findings and limits: There was a moderate but significant shortening of TCRB CDR3s in all four CD4+ subsets of Type 1 diabetes patients.

Investigators reverse transcribed all isolated RNA, so they sequenced expressed TCRB transcripts. The table came from immunoSEQ multiplex PCR; TCRdb's copy has only in-frame clones and leaves some out. The sample includes 250,000 to 350,000 clones, 13% to 15% of them seen just once. Antigens of these TCRs are unknown. Sequenced material: naive CD4+ T cells from blood. The receptors here all came from a man aged 30 to 39 with type 1 diabetes.

This clone was seen more than once but under ten times. The V and J genes are TRBV11-1 and TRBJ2-6; TRBD1 aligns across 8 bases. V shed 1 base and J 2 bases; nucleotides not matched to a gene: 7. Germline V CDR1 and CDR2: SGHAT, FQDESV (reference sequence). The CDR3 has 18 residues. CDR3 in DNA: TGTGCCAGCAGCTTAGTGTATCCAGGGGGCACTGGGGCCAACGTCCTGACTTTC. Residues: CASSLVYPGGTGANVLTF.

The genes are TRBV29-1 and TRBJ2-3; TRBD2 might be the D (5 bases). The CDR3 extends over 16 amino acids. The V and J ends lost 3 bases and 6 bases respectively, with 22 bases between them. Germline V lookup: CDR1 SQVTM, CDR2 ANQGSEA. In DNA, the CDR3 is TGCAGCGTTGACGTGCGTCTAGCCTCACTTATGGATACGCAGTATTTT. It translates to CSVDVRLASLMDTQYF.